This TCR beta chain is from a study of cytomegalovirus exposure and HLA in healthy donors. Looking at the study overall: The roughly 100 million unique TCR beta sequences, from 150 million to 200 million T cells, were found by an earlier analysis.

V was pared by 1 base and J by 3 bases, with 8 bases of the junction left unmatched. The germline CDR1 and CDR2 sequences are MNHEY and SMNVEV (reference sequence). This CDR3 has 17 amino acids. Study-wide findings and caveats: In vitro assays verified that three CMV-associated chains recognized CMV antigens specifically.

It was with 60 Vbeta and 13 Jbeta primers that the PCR ran. Repertoires were generated with immunoSEQ multiplex PCR, while TCRdb's copy carries only in-frame clones and drops some. The sample has approximately 97,000 clones; about four fifths are singletons. Comments on this clone: Antigen specificity is unknown.

As for the donors, each was a healthy bone marrow donor. This TCR was recovered from a woman aged 70-85 years in good health and CMV-seropositive. The sample comprised PBMCs. V usage is TRBV27 and J usage is TRBJ2-2; 7 bases are a match to TRBD1. CDR3 in DNA: TGTGCCAGCAGTTTATGGTCGACAGGGCCTGACACCGGGGAGCTGTTTTTT. Its protein is CASSLWSTGPDTGELFF.